These T cell receptor beta chains were read from a single sample in a study of T-cell memory formation after mild COVID-19. TCRdb analysed the 5' RACE reads with MiXCR anew, one entry per CDR3 protein. The profile shows about 130,000 distinct CDR3 sequences, over 15% of them singletons. Material for sequencing was PBMCs or a T cell subset sorted from them (not recorded which). The receptors were sampled from a young man who had mild COVID-19 (a few samples of this study predate the infection). Cell type and time point are not known. Both conserved end residues are part of each CDR3. Each record gives: CDR3 protein, CDR3 DNA, clone size, J gene, V gene, D gene. D genes are given only for firm matches. Where a row states a size, it is once, few, many or the class of an expanded clone; other rows omit it.

CDR3aa: CASSQITGDREQFF; CDR3nt: TGTGCCAGCAGCCAGATAACCGGGGATCGTGAGCAGTTCTTC; abundance: few; j_gene: TRBJ2-1; v_gene: TRBV14; d_gene: .
CDR3aa: CSVEDPFLGHKAFF; CDR3nt: TGCAGCGTTGAAGATCCATTTCTGGGGCATAAAGCTTTCTTT; abundance: .; j_gene: TRBJ1-1; v_gene: TRBV29-1; d_gene: .
CDR3aa: CASSVGSGNTEAFF; CDR3nt: TGTGCCAGCAGCGTAGGTAGCGGGAACACTGAAGCTTTCTTT; abundance: few; j_gene: TRBJ1-1; v_gene: TRBV9; d_gene: .
CDR3aa: CASRQGRGELFF; CDR3nt: TGTGCCAGCAGACAAGGACGGGGGGAGCTGTTTTTT; abundance: few; j_gene: TRBJ2-2; v_gene: TRBV6-2/TRBV6-3; d_gene: .
CDR3aa: CASSLSWGPDRGNQPQHF; CDR3nt: TGCGCCAGCAGCCTGAGTTGGGGCCCGGACAGGGGCAATCAGCCCCAGCATTTT; abundance: many; j_gene: TRBJ1-5; v_gene: TRBV4-3; d_gene: TRBD1
CDR3aa: CASSWGSGWGNEQFF; CDR3nt: TGCGCCAGCAGCTGGGGTTCGGGATGGGGCAATGAGCAGTTCTTC; abundance: many; j_gene: TRBJ2-1; v_gene: TRBV5-1; d_gene: .
CDR3aa: CASRPTSGGAHEQFF; CDR3nt: TGTGCCAGCAGACCGACTAGCGGGGGGGCCCATGAGCAGTTCTTC; abundance: few; j_gene: TRBJ2-1; v_gene: TRBV2; d_gene: TRBD2
CDR3aa: CASSLVAAGPSGTQYF; CDR3nt: TGCGCCAGCAGCTTGGTCGCGGCAGGTCCCAGTGGGACCCAGTACTTC; abundance: few; j_gene: TRBJ2-5; v_gene: TRBV5-1; d_gene: .
CDR3aa: CASTPGWRQPQHF; CDR3nt: TGTGCCAGCACCCCAGGGTGGAGGCAGCCCCAGCATTTT; abundance: few; j_gene: TRBJ1-5; v_gene: TRBV12-3/TRBV12-4; d_gene: .
CDR3aa: CASSLGIRGGSYNEQFF; CDR3nt: TGTGCCAGCAGCTTAGGAATCCGGGGGGGATCCTACAATGAGCAGTTCTTC; abundance: .; j_gene: TRBJ2-1; v_gene: TRBV7-2; d_gene: TRBD2
CDR3aa: CASSLLSQYF; CDR3nt: TGCGCCAGCAGCCTCCTCTCTCAGTACTTC; abundance: few; j_gene: TRBJ2-4; v_gene: TRBV23-1; d_gene: .
CDR3aa: CATRGVEASGNTIYF; CDR3nt: TGTGCCACAAGGGGGGTGGAAGCCTCTGGAAACACCATATATTTT; abundance: .; j_gene: TRBJ1-3; v_gene: TRBV10-3; d_gene: .
CDR3aa: CASRLGGGPNNEQFF; CDR3nt: TGTGCCAGCAGGTTGGGCGGGGGGCCGAACAATGAGCAGTTCTTC; abundance: few; j_gene: TRBJ2-1; v_gene: TRBV28; d_gene: TRBD2
CDR3aa: CAISGQGTNYGYTF; CDR3nt: TGTGCCATCAGCGGACAGGGGACTAACTATGGCTACACCTTC; abundance: many; j_gene: TRBJ1-2; v_gene: TRBV10-3; d_gene: TRBD1
CDR3aa: CASSYDSSVQPQHF; CDR3nt: TGTGCCAGCAGTTACGACTCGTCGGTCCAGCCCCAGCATTTT; abundance: many; j_gene: TRBJ1-5; v_gene: TRBV6-6; d_gene: .
CDR3aa: CASSFLAGVSNEQFF; CDR3nt: TGCGCCAGCAGCTTTTTAGCGGGGGTCTCCAATGAGCAGTTCTTC; abundance: few; j_gene: TRBJ2-1; v_gene: TRBV5-1; d_gene: TRBD2
CDR3aa: CASSLGGRANQPQHF; CDR3nt: TGTGCCAGCAGCTTAGGAGGCAGGGCCAATCAGCCCCAGCATTTT; abundance: .; j_gene: TRBJ1-5; v_gene: TRBV7-2; d_gene: .
CDR3aa: CASSPVTGTVEKLFF; CDR3nt: TGTGCCAGCTCACCCGTAACAGGGACGGTTGAAAAACTGTTTTTT; abundance: .; j_gene: TRBJ1-4; v_gene: TRBV18; d_gene: .
CDR3aa: CASSPNRGDSPLHF; CDR3nt: TGTGCCAGCAGTCCCAACAGGGGAGATTCACCCCTCCACTTT; abundance: .; j_gene: TRBJ1-6; v_gene: TRBV11-2; d_gene: TRBD1
CDR3aa: CASSSDRVSNEQFF; CDR3nt: TGTGCTAGCAGCTCCGACAGGGTATCAAATGAGCAGTTCTTC; abundance: few; j_gene: TRBJ2-1; v_gene: TRBV7-7; d_gene: TRBD1
CDR3aa: CASSQVPFPVTDTQYF; CDR3nt: TGCGCCAGCAGCCAAGTTCCTTTCCCCGTCACAGATACGCAGTATTTT; abundance: .; j_gene: TRBJ2-3; v_gene: TRBV4-3; d_gene: .
CDR3aa: CASSTLAGTDIQYF; CDR3nt: TGTGCCAGCAGCACCCTAGCGGGGACCGACATTCAGTACTTC; abundance: few; j_gene: TRBJ2-4; v_gene: TRBV7-9; d_gene: TRBD2
CDR3aa: CAISADNQETQYF; CDR3nt: TGTGCCATCAGCGCGGACAACCAAGAGACCCAGTACTTC; abundance: .; j_gene: TRBJ2-5; v_gene: TRBV10-3; d_gene: .
CDR3aa: CASSLVGAADEKLFF; CDR3nt: TGTGCCAGCAGCTTAGTAGGGGCCGCGGATGAAAAACTGTTTTTT; abundance: .; j_gene: TRBJ1-4; v_gene: TRBV7-9; d_gene: .
CDR3aa: CASSDRLYGYTF; CDR3nt: TGTGCCAGCAGTGACAGGTTATATGGCTACACCTTC; abundance: .; j_gene: TRBJ1-2; v_gene: TRBV2; d_gene: .
CDR3aa: CSGLTRAETQYF; CDR3nt: TGCAGTGGGCTGACTAGAGCAGAGACCCAGTACTTC; abundance: .; j_gene: TRBJ2-5; v_gene: TRBV20-1; d_gene: .
CDR3aa: CASSLFLYEQFF; CDR3nt: .; abundance: .; j_gene: TRBJ2-1; v_gene: TRBV7-9; d_gene: .
CDR3aa: CASSAGRSSYNEQFF; CDR3nt: TGTGCCAGCAGCGCGGGACGGAGCTCCTACAATGAGCAGTTCTTC; abundance: .; j_gene: TRBJ2-1; v_gene: TRBV7-8; d_gene: .
CDR3aa: CASSQARGRYNEQFF; CDR3nt: TGTGCCAGCAGCCAAGCGCGCGGGAGGTACAATGAGCAGTTCTTC; abundance: few; j_gene: TRBJ2-1; v_gene: TRBV14; d_gene: TRBD2
CDR3aa: CASRGLAGARGSTDTQYF; CDR3nt: TGTGCCAGCAGGGGTCTAGCGGGGGCTCGGGGGAGTACAGATACGCAGTATTTT; abundance: few; j_gene: TRBJ2-3; v_gene: TRBV7-2; d_gene: TRBD2
CDR3aa: CASSLLGLGVSYEQYF; CDR3nt: TGTGCCAGCAGCCTCCTAGGACTTGGGGTCTCCTACGAGCAGTACTTC; abundance: many; j_gene: TRBJ2-7; v_gene: TRBV7-2; d_gene: .
CDR3aa: CAISDGGQALGETQYF; CDR3nt: TGTGCCATCAGTGACGGGGGACAAGCCCTTGGAGAGACCCAGTACTTC; abundance: few; j_gene: TRBJ2-5; v_gene: TRBV10-3; d_gene: .
CDR3aa: CASSQDTGVKTQYF; CDR3nt: TGCGCCAGCAGCCAAGATACAGGAGTGAAGACCCAGTACTTC; abundance: .; j_gene: TRBJ2-5; v_gene: TRBV4-3; d_gene: .
CDR3aa: CASSVAITGLYTQYF; CDR3nt: TGTGCCAGCAGCGTGGCGATAACGGGCCTTTATACGCAGTATTTT; abundance: few; j_gene: TRBJ2-3; v_gene: TRBV9; d_gene: .
CDR3aa: CASSLEALRGLAVHGELFF; CDR3nt: TGTGCCAGCAGCTTAGAAGCCCTTCGTGGACTAGCGGTTCACGGGGAGCTGTTTTTT; abundance: many; j_gene: TRBJ2-2; v_gene: TRBV7-2; d_gene: TRBD2
CDR3aa: CASSSSGDPRETQYF; CDR3nt: TGCGCCAGCAGCTCGTCCGGGGACCCGAGGGAGACCCAGTACTTC; abundance: few; j_gene: TRBJ2-5; v_gene: TRBV5-1; d_gene: .
CDR3aa: CASSLVSVQNTGEQFF; CDR3nt: TGTGCTAGCAGCTTAGTGTCGGTGCAAAACACCGGGGAGCAGTTTTTT; abundance: few; j_gene: TRBJ2-2; v_gene: TRBV7-7; d_gene: .
CDR3aa: CASSWGDQNTEAFF; CDR3nt: TGTGCCAGCTCCTGGGGGGACCAGAACACTGAAGCTTTCTTT; abundance: few; j_gene: TRBJ1-1; v_gene: TRBV27; d_gene: .
CDR3aa: CSAPRGSQETQYF; CDR3nt: TGCAGTGCTCCACGGGGGAGCCAAGAGACCCAGTACTTC; abundance: few; j_gene: TRBJ2-5; v_gene: TRBV20-1; d_gene: .
CDR3aa: CASSLIVWRGGTGELFF; CDR3nt: TGTGCCAGCAGCTTAATAGTTTGGCGGGGGGGCACCGGGGAGCTGTTTTTT; abundance: many; j_gene: TRBJ2-2; v_gene: TRBV7-8; d_gene: TRBD2
CDR3aa: CASRMEMSQGLRGYTF; CDR3nt: TGTGCCAGCAGGATGGAGATGTCCCAGGGCCTGAGAGGCTACACCTTC; abundance: .; j_gene: TRBJ1-2; v_gene: TRBV2; d_gene: .
CDR3aa: CASSRGVVETQYF; CDR3nt: TGTGCCAGCAGCCGGGGAGTAGTCGAGACCCAGTACTTC; abundance: few; j_gene: TRBJ2-5; v_gene: TRBV11-2; d_gene: .
CDR3aa: CSVATPWETQYF; CDR3nt: TGCAGCGTGGCCACCCCCTGGGAGACCCAGTACTTC; abundance: .; j_gene: TRBJ2-5; v_gene: TRBV29-1; d_gene: .
CDR3aa: CASSFAGTSNEQFF; CDR3nt: TGCGCCAGCAGCTTCGCCGGGACTAGCAATGAGCAGTTCTTC; abundance: .; j_gene: TRBJ2-1; v_gene: TRBV5-1; d_gene: TRBD2
CDR3aa: CASSSLSGGAGETQYF; CDR3nt: TGTGCCAGCAGCTCCCTCAGCGGGGGGGCGGGAGAGACCCAGTACTTC; abundance: few; j_gene: TRBJ2-5; v_gene: TRBV11-2; d_gene: TRBD2
CDR3aa: CASSVTDPSSYNSPLHF; CDR3nt: TGTGCCAGCAGCGTTACCGACCCAAGCTCCTATAATTCACCCCTCCACTTT; abundance: .; j_gene: TRBJ1-6; v_gene: TRBV7-2; d_gene: .
CDR3aa: CASSEPRLGIQETQYF; CDR3nt: TGTGCCAGCAGTGAACCCCGGTTAGGGATCCAAGAGACCCAGTACTTC; abundance: .; j_gene: TRBJ2-5; v_gene: TRBV25-1; d_gene: .
CDR3aa: CASSKGNQETQYF; CDR3nt: TGTGCCAGCTCCAAGGGGAACCAAGAGACCCAGTACTTC; abundance: .; j_gene: TRBJ2-5; v_gene: TRBV14; d_gene: .
CDR3aa: CASSSDLYQTTQYF; CDR3nt: TGTGCCAGCAGCTCCGACTTGTACCAGACGACGCAGTATTTT; abundance: few; j_gene: TRBJ2-3; v_gene: TRBV5-5; d_gene: .
CDR3aa: CASSYSRDGYGYTF; CDR3nt: TGTGCCAGCAGTTACTCGCGGGACGGCTATGGCTACACCTTC; abundance: .; j_gene: TRBJ1-2; v_gene: TRBV6-5; d_gene: .